This section outlines one TCR beta chain sequence together with its context. The antigen remains unidentified. Using immunoSEQ multiplex PCR, the repertoire was profiled, and TCRdb retains in-frame clones only, with some absent. The table records some 120,000 clones, about 87% of them present only once. These data are taken from a study of T cell responses to AZD1222 COVID-19 vaccine. Overall study: Pooling was applied to second doses at about 4 or about 12 weeks.

Whole-study results and caveats: Repertoires were obtained only post-peak T cell response. Among those given AZD1222, only five or six were seropositive at baseline. Close to half of all spike-specific TCRs reportedly target regions of the variants that are unmutated.

The CDR3 is 14 amino acids. V was shortened by 3 bases and J by 1 base, with 7 bases between the two germline ends. The germline V gene encodes CDR1 LNHDA and CDR2 SQIVND (reference sequence). This clonotype originated in an adult in good health. Sequencing was performed on peripheral blood, taken on day 0 of AZD1222 vaccination. J is TRBJ1-5 and V is TRBV19; D perhaps matches TRBD1 (5 bases). CDR3 DNA: TGTGCCAGTAGTATTGGGGGGAGCAATCAGCCCCAGCATTTT. Its translation is CASSIGGSNQPQHF. The whole variable domain, remainder taken from reference TRBV19 and TRBJ1-5, is DGGITQSPKYLFRKEGQNVTLSCEQNLNHDAMYWYRQDPGQGLRLIYYSQIVNDFQKGDIAEGYSVSREKKESFPLTVTSAQKNPTAFYLCASSIGGSNQPQHFGDGTRLSIL.